One sample yielded the 17 T cell receptor beta chains listed below, sequenced in a study of tumor and adjacent non-tumor tissue in lung cancer. The library came from three nested PCR rounds adapted from ARM-PCR protocols. TCRdb re-analysed the multiplex PCR reads in MiXCR, keeping a single row per CDR3 protein. Of just over 200,000 distinct CDR3 sequences in the sample, over 55% were seen once. The template was RNA from unsorted bulk tissue. Sample: lung tumor tissue. The receptor set was obtained from a man between 60 and 75 years old with non-small cell lung cancer.

In the case of this clonotype: Germline and junction disagree at one end, which may indicate a read error. The J gene is TRBJ1-6, the V gene TRBV5-8, with a weak D call TRBD1 (6 bases). Germline loops: CDR1 SGHTS, CDR2 YDEGEE. The CDR3 is made up of 15 amino acids. CDR3 nucleotides: TGTGCCAGCAGCGAAACCGACAGGTATAATTCACCCCCCCACTTT. Protein product: CASSETDRYNSPPHF.

Comments on this clonotype: The CDR3 does not close with the conserved phenylalanine or tryptophan, likely indicating a read error. The chain carries TRBV4-3 and TRBJ2-3; 10 positions agree with TRBD1. Trimming at V came to 7 bases and at J to 4 bases, leaving 8 bases not matched to a gene. The CDR3 sequence is 15 residues long. Germline CDR1 is LGHNA and CDR2 is YSLEER. This CDR3 is CASNQGQGQSDTQYV. CDR3 sequence (DNA): TGCGCCAGCAACCAGGGACAGGGGCAGTCAGATACGCAGTATGTT.

Comment on this clonotype: Just one base apart from a much larger clone, this may be a read error. V is TRBV29-1 and J is TRBJ1-2; the D gene is possibly TRBD1 (6 bases). From germline, CDR1 is SQVTM and CDR2 ANQGSEA. V was shortened by 5 bases and J by 6 bases, with 19 bases between the two germline ends. The CDR3 totals 14 residues. The CDR3 DNA reads TGCAGCGTTCTCCACACCGGGACAAGGGATGGCTACACCTTC. Protein: CSVLHTGTRDGYTF.

A word on this clonotype: A much larger clone differs from this one at a single base, so this may be a read error. This chain connects TRBV6-2 or TRBV6-3 to TRBJ2-7; 7 bases agree with TRBD2. The germline CDR1 and CDR2 sequences are MNHEY and SVGEGT. This CDR3 is built from 13 residues. The CDR3 loop is CASRSGNLYEEYF. The CDR3 bases are TGTGCCAGCAGAAGCGGGAATCTCTACGAGGAGTACTTC.

This clonotype ranks as medium-sized (0.01 to 0.1%). CDR3 nucleotides: TGCAGTGCTAGTCTCTTCCGGGACCCCCGCCACGGCTACACCTTC. It yields the protein CSASLFRDPRHGYTF. This chain connects TRBV20-1 to TRBJ1-2; D may be TRBD1 (5 bases). Trimming shortened V by 3 bases and J by 8 bases, and 22 bases separated the two germline ends. The CDR3 runs 15 residues. Germline V gene lookup returns CDR1 DFQATT and CDR2 SNEGSKA (reference sequence).

This clonotype has only a few counts. Its ends do not fully match the called genes, so a read error is possible. The chain recombines TRBV6-5 with TRBJ2-2; D is uncertain. The germline CDR1 and CDR2 sequences are MNHEY and SVGAGI. CDR3 size: 15 residues. The DNA of the CDR3 is TGTGCCAGCAATTACCTTACGACTTATTCCGGGGAGCTGTTTTTT. This translates into CASNYLTTYSGELFF.

To note about this clonotype: At one boundary the junction diverges from the germline segment, which might be a read error. The V gene is TRBV6-5, the J gene TRBJ2-1; no clear D. Looked up from germline, CDR1 is MNHEY and CDR2 is SVGAGI. The CDR3 runs to 12 residues. For the CDR3, the DNA is TGTGCCAGCACTTACTCTGGGAATGAGCAGTTCTTC. Protein product: CASTYSGNEQFF.

As to this clonotype: Possible read error: a much larger clone is one base away. The genes are TRBV4-1 and TRBJ1-2, with D possibly TRBD1 on 6 matching bases. Germline assignment: CDR1 MGHRA and CDR2 YSYEKL. Trimming stripped 1 base from V and 4 bases from J, with 13 bases between. The CDR3 is made up of 15 amino acids. The CDR3 is CASSQGAGVVYGYTF. CDR3 bases: TGCGCCAGCAGCCAAGGGGCAGGGGTTGTCTATGGCTACACCTTC.

About this clonotype itself: A much larger clone is a single base away; this may be a read error. The rearrangement uses TRBV5-1 and TRBJ1-2, with 11 bases matching TRBD1. V shed 9 bases, J shed 6 bases, and the junction held 13 bases outside the gene matches. The germline V gene encodes CDR1 SGHRS and CDR2 YFSETQ. This CDR3 is 15 amino acids long. CDR3 region: CAIRLGQGAIDGYTF. The CDR3 nucleotides read TGCGCCATCAGACTAGGACAGGGGGCTATTGATGGCTACACCTTC.

The rearrangement joins TRBV5-1 to TRBJ1-2; no clear D gene. The CDR3 covers 15 residues. With 0 bases removed from V and 8 bases from J, the gap between germline ends came to 17 bases. Looked up from germline, CDR1 is SGHRS and CDR2 is YFSETQ. CDR3 sequence (DNA): TGCGCCAGCAGCTTGGAACCCACATTAGGAGGGGGCTACACCTTC. It yields the protein CASSLEPTLGGGYTF.

Note on this clonotype: The junction and the germline gene differ at one end; a read error may be behind it. The chain joins TRBV12-3 or TRBV12-4 to TRBJ1-5; D is perhaps TRBD1 (5 bases). The CDR3 runs to 13 residues. In DNA, the CDR3 is TGTGCCAACAGTTTTTCGGGGGGTCTGCCCCAGCATTTT. Protein product: CANSFSGGLPQHF.

Concerning this clonotype: In this CDR3 the conserved last residue, phenylalanine or tryptophan, is missing, so a read error is likely. It is unclear where the CDR3 begins or ends on the DNA, so no DNA is shown, and the CDR3 is as TCRdb lists it. The chain uses TRBV6-5 and TRBJ1-4. CDR1 MNHEY and CDR2 SVGAGI come from the germline V gene. The CDR3 length is 10 residues, termini included. CDR3 loop: CASRKDPTSL.

V is TRBV20-1 and J is TRBJ1-1; tentatively, D is TRBD1 (5 bases). The germline gives CDR1 DFQATT, CDR2 SNEGSKA (reference sequence). This CDR3 has 15 amino acids. The CDR3 sequence: CITGTPGGVDTEAFF. As DNA, the CDR3 is TGCATTACAGGTACACCCGGGGGGGTGGACACTGAAGCTTTCTTT.

Comments on this clonotype: Just one base apart from a much larger clone, this may be a read error. V usage is TRBV20-1 and J usage is TRBJ1-1; D ambiguous. V was shortened by 7 bases and J by 0 bases, with 15 bases between the two germline ends. Germline loops: CDR1 DFQATT, CDR2 SNEGSKA (reference sequence). The CDR3 spans 14 residues. The CDR3 DNA is TGCAGTGTTCCCGGCAGACACATGAACACTGAAGCTTTCTTT. Encoded protein: CSVPGRHMNTEAFF.

This clonotype was seen more than once but under ten times. The J gene is TRBJ2-3, the V gene TRBV20-1, with 9 bases identical to TRBD2. Germline loops: CDR1 DFQATT, CDR2 SNEGSKA (reference sequence). This CDR3 comprises 16 residues. V lost 1 base to trimming and J lost 0 bases; unmatched junction nucleotides: 5. CDR3 in amino acids: CSARVNSGGSTDTQYF. The CDR3 DNA is TGCAGTGCTAGAGTTAACAGCGGGGGGAGCACAGATACGCAGTATTTT.

This clonotype was counted at least ten times. The chain has TRBV6-1 and TRBJ1-5, with a possible D match to TRBD1 (5 bases). Germline CDR1 and CDR2: MNHNS and SASEGT. V lost 8 bases, J lost 2 bases, and 16 bases lay in between. This CDR3 contains 15 residues. This chain's CDR3 is CASGGGTGGNQPQHF. As DNA, the CDR3 is TGTGCCAGCGGAGGCGGGACGGGAGGCAATCAGCCCCAGCATTTT.

As concerns this clonotype: A much larger clonotype is one base distant, so this may be a read error. This rearrangement joins TRBV6-1 to TRBJ2-5; 9 positions match TRBD1. The CDR3 covers 14 residues. V was clipped by 7 bases and J by 7 bases; unmatched bases: 10. Germline-derived CDR1 and CDR2 are MNHNS and SASEGT. The CDR3 protein is CASILGTGLTTQYF. CDR3 nucleotides: TGTGCCAGCATCCTGGGGACAGGGCTCACGACCCAGTACTTC.